What follows is one T cell receptor beta chain and its context. Germline V CDR1 and CDR2: MGHRA, YSYEKL. V was pared by 4 bases and J by 4 bases, with 2 bases of the junction left unmatched. This CDR3 is built from 14 residues. Repertoires were generated with immunoSEQ multiplex PCR, while TCRdb's copy carries only in-frame clones and drops some. There are about 120,000 clones in the sample; 85% to 90% occur only once, and about 11% lies in the top ten. These data are taken from a study of blood T cell repertoires in COVID-19. Sequenced input: peripheral blood. This chain links TRBV4-1 with TRBJ2-5; 11 bases match TRBD2. The TCR sequence derives from a man at least 80 years old with acute or convalescent COVID-19. CDR3: CASSLGLAGETQYF. As DNA, the CDR3 is TGCGCCAGCAGCCTCGGACTAGCGGGAGAGACCCAGTACTTC.